The 24 T cell receptor beta chains presented below share a single source sample, sequenced in a study of T cells in Graves' hyperthyroidism and ophthalmopathy. RNA transcripts provided the source from which TCR beta CDR3 regions were amplified. The TCR CDR3 was amplified in a first-round RT-PCR using the HTBI primer set. TCRdb re-derived calls from the multiplex PCR reads in MiXCR, one entry per CDR3 protein. The repertoire holds more than 450,000 distinct CDR3 sequences, with 13% to 15% as singletons. Sequenced sample: blood. Source of these receptors: a woman between 40 and 50 years old with Graves' hyperthyroidism.

This clonotype was picked up many times. This sequence joins TRBV20-1 and TRBJ2-7, with 7 bases that match TRBD2. CDR3 length: 16 amino acids. After removal of 3 bases from V and 2 bases from J, the junction contained 13 bases not matched to a gene. Germline CDR1 and CDR2: DFQATT and SNEGSKA (reference sequence). CDR3 in DNA: TGCAGTGCTAGGGACCTTGTGGCGGGAGTTCCCTACGAGCAGTACTTC. Translation: CSARDLVAGVPYEQYF.

This clonotype was picked up a small number of times. The gene calls are TRBV5-1 and TRBJ2-5; D is ambiguous. CDR3 length equals 16 residues. Germline loops: CDR1 SGHRS, CDR2 YFSETQ. V shed 4 bases and J shed 3 bases, with 19 bases lying between them. In DNA, the CDR3 is TGCGCCAGCAGCAAATCTAGGCCAGCCAGAGAAGAGACCCAGTACTTC. Translation: CASSKSRPAREETQYF.

This clonotype appeared many times. J is TRBJ2-5 and V is TRBV2, with 9 bases matching TRBD2. V was pared by 5 bases and J by 5 bases, with 9 bases of the junction left unmatched. This CDR3 contains 15 residues. Germline loops: CDR1 SNHLY, CDR2 FYNNEI. The CDR3 DNA reads as TGTGCCAGCAGTCATGCGGGAGGGCCCGGGGAGACCCAGTACTTC. Translated: CASSHAGGPGETQYF.

This clonotype was counted between two and nine times. V gene TRBV3-1 combines with J gene TRBJ1-2, with TRBD1 identical over 9 bases. Germline V lookup: CDR1 LGHDT, CDR2 YNNKEL (reference sequence). The CDR3 length is 16 residues. Losses at the gene ends were 0 bases for V and 4 bases for J; bases not matched to a gene: 6. CDR3 nucleotides: TGTGCCAGCAGCCAAGATACAGGGGGCGCTAGCTATGGCTACACCTTC. Translated: CASSQDTGGASYGYTF.

The chain uses TRBV7-9 and TRBJ2-4; 11 bases agree with TRBD2. V lost 5 bases to trimming and J lost 5 bases; unmatched junction nucleotides: 2. The CDR3 is 14 residues long. The V gene's germline CDR1 is SEHNR and CDR2 FQNEAQ (reference sequence). The CDR3 nucleotides are TGTGCCAGCAGCCATAGCGGGAGGGAAAACATTCAGTACTTC. Translated: CASSHSGRENIQYF. The whole variable domain, remainder taken from reference TRBV7-9 and TRBJ2-4, is DTGVSQNPRHKITKRGQNVTFRCDPISEHNRLYWYRQTLGQGPEFLTYFQNEAQLEKSRLLSDRFSAERPKGSFSTLEIQRTEQGDSAMYLCASSHSGRENIQYFGAGTRLSVL.

This clonotype was recorded at least ten times. The genes are TRBV2 and TRBJ1-2, with 7 bases fitting TRBD1. Trimming took 11 bases from V and 5 from J; bases not matched to a gene: 14. Looked up from germline, CDR1 is SNHLY and CDR2 is FYNNEI. The length of the CDR3 is 14 residues. The CDR3 nucleotides are TGTGCCTCAGCAGGGGGGACAAAAACATATGGCTACACCTTC. Protein: CASAGGTKTYGYTF.

The chain has TRBV27 and TRBJ2-2, with no clear D. The CDR3 loop spans 13 amino acids. V lost 7 bases, J lost 6 bases, and 12 bases lay in between. Germline-derived CDR1 and CDR2 are MNHEY and SMNVEV (reference sequence). This CDR3 is CASTDPTAGELFF. The CDR3 DNA sequence: TGTGCCAGCACTGATCCAACCGCCGGGGAGCTGTTTTTT.

This clonotype was seen a handful of times. V is TRBV7-9 and J is TRBJ1-2; no firm D call. The CDR3 contains 12 residues. Germline V lookup: CDR1 SEHNR, CDR2 FQNEAQ (reference sequence). V lost 5 bases and J lost 4, with 8 bases in between. Written as DNA, the CDR3 is TGTGCCAGCAGCCTCGGAGCCTATGGCTACACCTTC. This gives the protein CASSLGAYGYTF.

This clonotype was counted ten times or more. The J gene is TRBJ2-3, the V gene TRBV20-1; tentative D call: TRBD2 (6 bases). This CDR3 is built from 12 residues. Germline lookup yields CDR1 DFQATT and CDR2 SNEGSKA (reference sequence). Trimming removed 3 bases at V and 6 bases at J, with 10 bases between. CDR3 bases: TGCAGTGCTAGGACGAGCGGGGATACGCAGTATTTT. Its translation: CSARTSGDTQYF.

This rearrangement joins TRBV11-3 to TRBJ2-3, with TRBD2 matching 7 bases. J lost 0 bases, V lost 1 base, and 13 bases had no gene match. The CDR3 runs 19 residues. Germline V gene lookup returns CDR1 SGHNT and CDR2 YENEEA. The CDR3 region has the DNA TGTGCCAGCAGCTTAGTAGTTTATTTCGGCGGGAGCAGCACAGATACGCAGTATTTT. This gives the protein CASSLVVYFGGSSTDTQYF.

V gene TRBV29-1 combines with J gene TRBJ2-5; the match to TRBD1 covers 8 bases. From germline, CDR1 is SQVTM and CDR2 ANQGSEA. V lost 7 bases to trimming and J lost 3 bases; unmatched junction nucleotides: 7. The CDR3 length is 13 residues. The CDR3 reads CSASSQGEETQYF. The CDR3 DNA sequence: TGCAGCGCATCATCACAGGGGGAAGAGACCCAGTACTTC. Filled out from reference TRBV29-1 and TRBJ2-5, the complete variable domain reads SAVISQKPSRDICQRGTSLTIQCQVDSQVTMMFWYRQQPGQSLTLIATANQGSEATYESGFVIDKFPISRPNLTFSTLTVSNMSPEDSSIYLCSASSQGEETQYFGPGTRLLVL.

This chain joins TRBV2 and TRBJ1-3, with D possibly being TRBD1 (6 bases). Looked up from germline, CDR1 is SNHLY and CDR2 is FYNNEI. The CDR3 totals 14 residues. V gave up 8 bases and J gave up 0 bases, with 11 bases separating them. CDR3 DNA sequence: TGTGCCAGCTCACAGGGAAGCTCTGGAAACACCATATATTTT. It is translated as CASSQGSSGNTIYF.

This chain connects TRBV5-6 to TRBJ2-1, with 9 bases fitting TRBD2. Germline V gene lookup returns CDR1 SGHDT and CDR2 YYEEEE. V lost 3 bases and J lost 6; bases outside the gene matches: 19. The CDR3 extends over 19 amino acids. Here the CDR3 DNA reads TGTGCCAGCAGCTGGAGAGATCTGTTTAGCGGGAGAATATTCAATGAGCAGTTCTTC. This gives the protein CASSWRDLFSGRIFNEQFF.

This clonotype came up many times. The chain is built from TRBV5-6 and TRBJ2-5; 7 bases map to TRBD1. Trimming at V came to 2 bases and at J to 3 bases, leaving 4 bases not matched to a gene. The CDR3 extends over 14 amino acids. Germline CDR1 is SGHDT and CDR2 is YYEEEE. The CDR3 loop reads CASSFQQGKETQYF. In DNA, the CDR3 is TGTGCCAGCAGCTTCCAACAGGGGAAAGAGACCCAGTACTTC.

The chain joins TRBV29-1 to TRBJ2-1, with 9 bases matching TRBD2. From germline, CDR1 is SQVTM and CDR2 ANQGSEA. The CDR3 is 16 amino acids. The trim removed 6 bases at V and 6 bases at J, leaving 15 bases unmatched. CDR3 in amino acids: CSVMGLADALVNEQFF. The CDR3 DNA reads TGCAGCGTGATGGGACTAGCTGACGCCCTTGTCAATGAGCAGTTCTTC.

This clonotype came up many times. CDR3 amino acids: CASSIGQGSNQPQHF. The CDR3 nucleotides read TGTGCCAGCTCAATCGGACAGGGGAGCAATCAGCCCCAGCATTTT. The chain recombines TRBV18 with TRBJ1-5; TRBD1 matches 9 bases. This CDR3 contains 15 residues. CDR1 and CDR2 (germline): KGHSH, LQKENI. After removal of 5 bases from V and 1 base from J, the junction contained 3 bases not matched to a gene.

The table lists this clonotype with many counts. The CDR3: CASSGAPFGTSGYYPYETQYF. The CDR3 DNA reads as TGTGCCAGCAGTGGAGCCCCGTTCGGGACTAGCGGGTACTACCCTTACGAGACCCAGTACTTC. This rearrangement joins TRBV6-2 or TRBV6-3 to TRBJ2-5, with 12 bases matching TRBD2. CDR1 is MNHEY, CDR2 SVGEGT, per germline. The CDR3 covers 21 residues. Trimming removed 5 bases from V and 5 bases from J; junction bases left unmatched: 24.

This clonotype was counted many times. V is TRBV30 and J is TRBJ2-5, with D maybe TRBD1 (6 bases). This CDR3 is built from 13 residues. Looked up from germline, CDR1 is GTSNPN and CDR2 is SVGIG (reference sequence). Trimming removed 4 bases at V and 8 bases at J, with 17 bases between. The CDR3 loop reads CAWTATGERTQYF. In DNA form, the CDR3 reads TGTGCCTGGACTGCGACAGGCGAACGAACCCAGTACTTC.

There are many counts of this clonotype. The chain combines TRBV2 with TRBJ1-5; D is ambiguous. With 4 bases removed from V and 4 bases from J, the gap between germline ends came to 8 bases. The CDR3 length is 13 residues. The germline CDR1 and CDR2 sequences are SNHLY and FYNNEI. The CDR3 DNA sequence: TGTGCCAGCAGTGGATTTCTTAATCAGCCCCAGCATTTT. Translating gives CASSGFLNQPQHF.

Comment on this clonotype: A read error is possible here, since a much larger clone lies one base away. The V gene is TRBV20-1, the J gene TRBJ2-1; 13 positions agree with TRBD2. Germline V lookup: CDR1 DFQATT, CDR2 SNEGSKA (reference sequence). CDR3 length equals 17 residues. The ends lost 1 base at V and 3 bases at J; junction bases unmatched: 6. The CDR3 bases are TGCAGTGCTAGAGGTTGGGGGACTAGCGGGAACTACAATGAGCAGTTCTTC. Amino acids: CSARGWGTSGNYNEQFF.

In its sample, this clonotype was seen a few times. The chain links TRBV6-2 or TRBV6-3 to TRBJ2-5, with 10 bases fitting TRBD2. This CDR3 contains 12 residues. The V gene end was trimmed by 8 bases and the J gene end by 14 bases; junction bases not matched to a gene: 11. Germline V gene data show CDR1 as MNHEY and CDR2 as SVGEGT. DNA for the CDR3: TGTGCCAGCGGACAAACTAGCGGGACTGACTACTTC. As protein: CASGQTSGTDYF.

In this sample, this clonotype turned up many times. The gene calls are TRBV27 and TRBJ2-1, with 11 bases that match TRBD2. Germline lookup yields CDR1 MNHEY and CDR2 SMNVEV (reference sequence). The J segment lost 3 bases and the V segment lost 5 bases, leaving 6 bases of the junction unmatched. The CDR3 has 16 residues. Here the CDR3 DNA reads TGTGCCAGCAGTCCGATCGGACTAGCGGGCTACAATGAGCAGTTCTTC. Residues: CASSPIGLAGYNEQFF.

This clonotype came up many times. The rearrangement links TRBV5-1 to TRBJ2-7; a possible D gene is TRBD1 (6 bases). Germline CDR1 SGHRS, CDR2 YFSETQ. V lost 1 base, J lost 6 bases, and 14 bases lay in between. The CDR3 is made up of 14 amino acids. The CDR3 loop is CASSLPGVDGEQYF. The DNA of the CDR3 is TGCGCCAGCAGCTTGCCAGGGGTTGACGGCGAGCAGTACTTC.

This clonotype was found many times. The chain is built from TRBV20-1 and TRBJ1-6, with D perhaps matching TRBD1 (6 bases). The germline V gene encodes CDR1 DFQATT and CDR2 SNEGSKA (reference sequence). The CDR3 contains 13 residues. The V and J ends lost 0 bases and 9 bases respectively, with 9 bases between them. The CDR3 DNA is TGCAGTGCTAGAGATCAGGGGAGTTCACCCCTCCACTTT. Amino acids: CSARDQGSSPLHF.